The source of this T cell receptor (beta chain) is a study of blood T cell repertoires in COVID-19. Some clones are missing from TCRdb's copy, which holds only in-frame ones; the method was immunoSEQ multiplex PCR. The table has tens of thousands of clones, more than 70% seen once. The CDR3 is 16 residues long. V shed 1 base and J 9 bases; nucleotides not matched to a gene: 8. Germline CDR1 and CDR2: SGHTA and FQGNSA. The rearrangement links TRBV7-2 to TRBJ2-1, with 11 bases fitting TRBD2. The source is a human donor with active COVID-19. The donor label of this sample is uncertain. The specimen sequenced was peripheral blood. The CDR3, as DNA: TGTGCCAGCAGCTTAGTCCAAACTAGCGGGGGAGGTGAGCAGTTCTTC. Amino acids: CASSLVQTSGGGEQFF.